The rows below give T cell receptor beta chains drawn from one sample of a study of shared clonotypes between healthy human individuals. Using immunoSEQ multiplex PCR, the repertoire was profiled, and TCRdb retains in-frame clones only, with some absent. The table records under 300,000 clones, approximately 65% of them present only once. Sequencing used memory CD4+ T cells sorted from blood. The receptors originated from a man under 40 in good health. CDR3s include the opening cysteine and the closing phenylalanine or tryptophan.

J gene: TRBJ2-7; V gene: TRBV2; CDR3 protein: CASSESTGTGWNEQYF
J gene: TRBJ1-2; V gene: TRBV27; CDR3 protein: CASSWNKQGRDGYTF
J gene: TRBJ1-3; V gene: TRBV6-1; CDR3 protein: CASCVNGGSGNTIYF
J gene: TRBJ2-1; V gene: TRBV11-3; CDR3 protein: CASSLAGGGLPFF
J gene: TRBJ2-3; V gene: TRBV5-1; CDR3 protein: CASSWLRSSTDTQYF
J gene: TRBJ2-7; V gene: TRBV23-1; CDR3 protein: CASSREHSPGLIPYEQYF
J gene: TRBJ2-7; V gene: TRBV9; CDR3 protein: CASSRRGDSWDYEQYF
J gene: TRBJ2-1; V gene: TRBV10-3; CDR3 protein: CAISDQGASNEQFF
J gene: TRBJ2-6; V gene: TRBV6-1; CDR3 protein: CASEGGSSGANVLTF
J gene: TRBJ1-5; V gene: TRBV5-6; CDR3 protein: CASSLNRVNQPQHF
J gene: TRBJ1-1; V gene: TRBV30; CDR3 protein: CAWAMNTEAFF
J gene: TRBJ1-2; V gene: TRBV4-2; CDR3 protein: CASSQDAGDGYTF
J gene: TRBJ2-1; V gene: TRBV9; CDR3 protein: CASSVEVRLAGGHEQFF
J gene: TRBJ2-2; V gene: TRBV19; CDR3 protein: CASRNRDRDSTGITGELFF
J gene: TRBJ2-7; V gene: TRBV7-8; CDR3 protein: CASSLVSWGTGADEQYF
J gene: TRBJ2-7; V gene: TRBV5-1; CDR3 protein: CASSLAAEQYF
J gene: TRBJ2-5; V gene: TRBV11-2; CDR3 protein: CASSPQNGEETQYF
J gene: TRBJ2-2; V gene: TRBV2; CDR3 protein: CASRRQGAGTGELFF
J gene: TRBJ2-1; V gene: TRBV7-2; CDR3 protein: CASSPSLAGAREQFF
J gene: TRBJ1-5; V gene: TRBV19; CDR3 protein: CASSIDRDQPQHF
J gene: TRBJ2-7; V gene: TRBV5-4; CDR3 protein: CASSLGQYAYEQYF
J gene: TRBJ2-1; V gene: TRBV7-3; CDR3 protein: CASSLGLANEQFF
J gene: TRBJ1-1; V gene: TRBV11-2; CDR3 protein: CASRRTGGTEAFF
J gene: TRBJ2-3; V gene: TRBV5-4; CDR3 protein: CASSSLGLAGSGDTQYF
J gene: TRBJ2-3; V gene: TRBV7-3; CDR3 protein: CASGREGTDTQYF
J gene: TRBJ2-7; V gene: TRBV19; CDR3 protein: CASAISGDSLFEQYF
J gene: TRBJ2-2; V gene: TRBV5-4; CDR3 protein: CASSFGVRNTGELFF
J gene: TRBJ2-7; V gene: TRBV6-5; CDR3 protein: CASSRDRATYEQYF
J gene: TRBJ2-5; V gene: TRBV5-1; CDR3 protein: CASSLGGRGARRETQYF
J gene: TRBJ1-5; V gene: TRBV19; CDR3 protein: CASSMSQGGRPQHF
J gene: TRBJ1-2; V gene: TRBV7-8; CDR3 protein: CASSPGYQGANYGYTF
J gene: TRBJ1-4; V gene: TRBV28; CDR3 protein: CASMDQLPNEKLFF
J gene: TRBJ2-2; V gene: TRBV11-3; CDR3 protein: CASSRRGPGQGANTGELFF
J gene: TRBJ2-5; V gene: TRBV28; CDR3 protein: CASSSGTGYQETQYF
J gene: TRBJ1-1; V gene: TRBV29-1; CDR3 protein: CSVGQGWGMNTEAFF
J gene: TRBJ1-5; V gene: TRBV19; CDR3 protein: CASSIARDRRNQPQHF
J gene: TRBJ2-7; V gene: TRBV28; CDR3 protein: CASSRPGTKSYEQYF
J gene: TRBJ2-7; V gene: TRBV6-5; CDR3 protein: CASSTARQLQYF
J gene: TRBJ2-7; V gene: TRBV6-1; CDR3 protein: CASSPATGIYEQYF
J gene: TRBJ2-5; V gene: TRBV7-3; CDR3 protein: CASSLSRQETQYF
J gene: TRBJ2-4; V gene: TRBV7-2; CDR3 protein: CASSYSGRADFDF
J gene: TRBJ2-3; V gene: TRBV18; CDR3 protein: CASSPRQGFADTQYF